These T cell receptor beta chains were read from a single sample in a study of T-cell reconstitution after alpha-beta-depleted transplantation in children. TCRdb redid the calling of the PCR reads with MiXCR, one entry per CDR3 protein. The sample has some 350,000 distinct CDR3 sequences; 10% are singletons. This specimen was PBMCs from the stem cell graft donor, taken from the stem cell graft. The receptors were sampled from a human donor who donated a stem cell graft to a child with acute lymphoblastic leukemia. Each CDR3 is given with its conserved first and last residue. Each record gives: J gene, clone size, D gene, V gene, CDR3 protein, CDR3 DNA. A D gene is named only where the DNA matches it firmly. The size of a clone is reported for some rows only, either as once, few or many, or as a class for expanded clones.

>TRBJ2-1|-|-|TRBV10-3
CAISEWGESSYNEQFF
TGTGCCATCAGTGAGTGGGGAGAGAGCTCCTACAATGAGCAGTTCTTC
>TRBJ2-5|many|-|TRBV11-2
CASGRLGETQYF
TGTGCCAGCGGGAGGCTGGGGGAGACCCAGTACTTC
>TRBJ2-3|-|TRBD1|TRBV15
CATSRDGDRVSTDTQYF
TGTGCCACCAGCAGAGATGGGGACAGGGTGAGCACAGATACGCAGTATTTT
>TRBJ1-3|few|-|TRBV10-3
CAISGTEYPNTIYF
TGTGCCATCTCCGGGACCGAATACCCGAACACCATATATTTT
>TRBJ2-3|-|TRBD2|TRBV2
CTSSLAAGLAGGLDTQYF
TGTACCAGCAGTTTAGCGGCGGGACTAGCGGGGGGTCTAGATACGCAGTATTTT
>TRBJ2-7|few|TRBD2|TRBV7-2
CASSSETLAAKEGEQYF
TGTGCCAGCAGCTCTGAGACTCTAGCGGCCAAAGAAGGCGAGCAGTACTTC
>TRBJ2-2|few|-|TRBV7-9
CASSLDERWAGELFF
TGTGCCAGCAGCTTAGATGAACGTTGGGCCGGGGAGCTGTTTTTT
>TRBJ2-7|many|-|TRBV15
CATSRVKKTYVGHEQYF
TGTGCCACCAGCAGAGTGAAGAAGACATATGTAGGCCACGAGCAGTACTTC
>TRBJ1-1|few|TRBD1|TRBV7-8
CASSPDRTSTEAFF
TGTGCCAGCAGCCCGGACAGGACATCCACTGAAGCTTTCTTT
>TRBJ2-5|few|-|TRBV11-2
CASSQHRPGVQLGETQYF
TGTGCCAGCAGCCAACACAGGCCTGGGGTTCAGCTGGGAGAGACCCAGTACTTC
>TRBJ2-1|-|-|TRBV7-2
CASSHHRGAAYNEQFF
TGTGCCAGCAGCCACCATCGGGGCGCTGCATACAATGAGCAGTTCTTC
>TRBJ2-7|few|-|TRBV6-2/TRBV6-3
CASSPSRGLADYEQYF
TGTGCCAGCAGTCCCAGCCGAGGGTTAGCGGACTACGAGCAGTACTTC